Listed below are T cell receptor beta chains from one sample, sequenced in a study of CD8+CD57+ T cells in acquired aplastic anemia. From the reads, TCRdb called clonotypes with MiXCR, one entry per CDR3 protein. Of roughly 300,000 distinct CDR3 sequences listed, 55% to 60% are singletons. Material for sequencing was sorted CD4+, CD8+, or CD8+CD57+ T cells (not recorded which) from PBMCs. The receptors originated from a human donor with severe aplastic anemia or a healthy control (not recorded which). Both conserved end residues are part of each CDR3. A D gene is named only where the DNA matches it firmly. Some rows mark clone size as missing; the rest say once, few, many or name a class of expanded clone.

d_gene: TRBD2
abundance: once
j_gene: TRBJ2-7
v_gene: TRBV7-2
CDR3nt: TGTGCCAGCAGCCTTCCAGCGGGAGGGCGTGAGCAGTACTTC
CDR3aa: CASSLPAGGREQYF

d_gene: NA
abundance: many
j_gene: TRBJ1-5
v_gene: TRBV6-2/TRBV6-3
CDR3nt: TGTGCCAGCAACGGCCGCGGCGAACACAATCAGCCCCAGCATTTT
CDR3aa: CASNGRGEHNQPQHF

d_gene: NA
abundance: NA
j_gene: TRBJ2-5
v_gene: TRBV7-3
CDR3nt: TGTGCCAGCAGCTGGGATCCCGGGACGGCCAAGTACTTC
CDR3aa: CASSWDPGTAKYF

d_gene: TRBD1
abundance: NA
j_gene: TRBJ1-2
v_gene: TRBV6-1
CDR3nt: TGTGCCAGCATTAAGACAGGGGGCAGTGGCTATGGCTACACCTTC
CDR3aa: CASIKTGGSGYGYTF

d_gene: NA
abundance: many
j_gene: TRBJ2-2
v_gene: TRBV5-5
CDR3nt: TGTGCCAGCAGCTTGGCAGTTCAGCGGCGGACCGGGGAGCTGTTTTTT
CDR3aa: CASSLAVQRRTGELFF

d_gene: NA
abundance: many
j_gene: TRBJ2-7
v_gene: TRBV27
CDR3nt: TGTGCCAGCAGTTTGGGACGGACGACCTCCTACGAGCAGTACTTC
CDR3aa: CASSLGRTTSYEQYF

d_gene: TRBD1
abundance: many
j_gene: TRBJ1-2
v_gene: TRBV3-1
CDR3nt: TGTGCCAGCAGCTGGACAGGGGAAGGCGGCTACACCTTC
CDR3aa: CASSWTGEGGYTF

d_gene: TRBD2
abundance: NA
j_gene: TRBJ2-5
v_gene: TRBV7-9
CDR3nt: TGTGCCAGCAGCCGTACTAGCGGCCAAGAGACCCAGTACTTC
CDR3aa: CASSRTSGQETQYF

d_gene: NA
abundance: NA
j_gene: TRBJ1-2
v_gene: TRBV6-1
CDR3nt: TGTGCCAGCAGTGAATATGGCTACACCTTC
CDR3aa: CASSEYGYTF

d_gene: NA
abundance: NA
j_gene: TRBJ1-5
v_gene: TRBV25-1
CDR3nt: TGTGCCAGCAGTGGGGTGGGGTATAGCAATCAGCCCCAGCATTTT
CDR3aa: CASSGVGYSNQPQHF

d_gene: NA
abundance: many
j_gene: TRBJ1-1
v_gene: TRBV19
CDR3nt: TGTGCCAGTAGTATAGGTGCCGGGGCAATTGGCACTGAAGCTTTCTTT
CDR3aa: CASSIGAGAIGTEAFF

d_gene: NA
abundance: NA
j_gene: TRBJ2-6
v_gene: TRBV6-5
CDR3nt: TGTGCCAGCAGTGATCAGGTCTCTGGGGCCAGCGTCCTGACTTTC
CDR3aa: CASSDQVSGASVLTF

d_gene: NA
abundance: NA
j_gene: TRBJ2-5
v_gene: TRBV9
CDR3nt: TGTGCCAGCAGCGTAGGCATCCAAGAGACCCAGTACTTC
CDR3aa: CASSVGIQETQYF

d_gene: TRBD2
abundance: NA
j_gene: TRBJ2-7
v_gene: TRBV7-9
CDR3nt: TGTGCCAGCAGCTTCAGGCAAACTAGCGGGGGAAAATTCTCCTACGAGCAGTACTTC
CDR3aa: CASSFRQTSGGKFSYEQYF

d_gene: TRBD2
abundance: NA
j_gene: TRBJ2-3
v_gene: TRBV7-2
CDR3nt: TGTGCCAGCAGTTTCTCTAGCGGGAGGGCCCAAGATACGCAGTATTTT
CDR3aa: CASSFSSGRAQDTQYF